Each of the 18 T cell receptor beta chains below was sequenced from the same sample in a study of CD8+ T cells in alopecia areata. It was cDNA, reverse transcribed from extracted RNA, that served as the sequencing template. The data were produced by immunoSEQ multiplex PCR, yet TCRdb's version contains in-frame clones alone and is incomplete. The data show tens of thousands of clones, approximately 56% seen once. The sequenced sample was NKG2D-high CD8+ T cells sorted from blood. The receptor source for this set is a human donor with alopecia areata.

The chain links TRBV27 to TRBJ1-1; D is uncertain. CDR3 size: 14 residues. Trimming cost V 3 bases and J 0 bases, with 8 bases left between them. The germline V gene has CDR1 MNHEY and CDR2 SMNVEV (reference sequence). CDR3 region: CASSLAGMNTEAFF. As DNA, the CDR3 is TGTGCCAGCAGTTTGGCGGGGATGAACACTGAAGCTTTCTTT.

The genes are TRBV7-9 and TRBJ2-1; D not resolved. This CDR3 contains 12 residues. Per germline, CDR1 SEHNR and CDR2 FQNEAQ (reference sequence). V gave up 5 bases and J gave up 10 bases, with 12 bases separating them. The CDR3 DNA reads as TGTGCCAGCAGCCAACGATTCGGGGAGCAGTTCTTC. Amino acid sequence: CASSQRFGEQFF.

This chain links TRBV6-1 with TRBJ1-6; D is ambiguous. The V gene's germline CDR1 is MNHNS and CDR2 SASEGT. V dropped 2 bases and J dropped 2 bases, with 16 bases sitting between them. The CDR3 consists of 18 residues. The CDR3 reads CASSELGDPRPYNSPLHF. The CDR3 DNA reads TGTGCCAGCAGTGAACTGGGAGACCCGAGGCCCTATAATTCACCCCTCCACTTT.

The chain has TRBV29-1 and TRBJ2-5; 8 bases map to TRBD2. This CDR3 spans 15 amino acids. The V segment lost 5 bases and the J segment 2 bases; nucleotides outside the gene matches: 10. Germline CDR1 SQVTM, CDR2 ANQGSEA. This CDR3 reads CSVQAGAYPQETQYF. The CDR3 DNA reads as TGCAGCGTTCAAGCGGGGGCCTACCCTCAAGAGACCCAGTACTTC.

The chain has TRBV7-8 and TRBJ2-7, with D uncertain. V was clipped by 5 bases and J by 6 bases, with 14 bases between them. The germline V gene has CDR1 SGHVS and CDR2 FQNEAQ. CDR3 length: 13 amino acids. In nucleotides, the CDR3 is TGTGCCAGCAGCGCAGGTCCCCTTGGCGAGCAGTACTTC. Residues: CASSAGPLGEQYF.

This rearrangement joins TRBV6-5 to TRBJ2-1; maybe TRBD2 (5 bases). The CDR3 runs to 16 residues. Trimming took 0 bases from V and 4 from J, leaving 13 bases between them. Germline V gene lookup returns CDR1 MNHEY and CDR2 SVGAGI. The CDR3 nucleotides are TGTGCCAGCAGTTACTCTGGAGCGGAAATTTACAATGAGCAGTTCTTC. Translating gives CASSYSGAEIYNEQFF.

This clone was seen a few times. V is TRBV7-9 and J is TRBJ2-7; D not resolved. In germline, CDR1 is SEHNR, CDR2 FQNEAQ (reference sequence). Trimming pared 3 bases from V and 2 bases from J, leaving 2 bases between. There are 11 residues in the CDR3. As DNA, the CDR3 is TGTGCCAGCAGCTTCGCCTACGAGCAGTACTTC. It specifies CASSFAYEQYF.

V usage is TRBV30 and J usage is TRBJ2-7; a weak D match, TRBD1 (7 bases). V gave up 0 bases and J gave up 5 bases, with 14 bases separating them. CDR1 is GTSNPN and CDR2 is SVGIG in the germline V gene (reference sequence). CDR3 length: 14 amino acids. As DNA, the CDR3 is TGTGCCTGGAGTGTCGGAGGGGGCACCCACGAGCAGTACTTC. This sequence encodes CAWSVGGGTHEQYF.

The rearrangement joins TRBV29-1 to TRBJ2-3, with 8 bases that match TRBD1. After removal of 6 bases from V and 7 bases from J, the junction contained 6 bases not matched to a gene. The CDR3 covers 12 residues. The V gene's germline CDR1 is SQVTM and CDR2 ANQGSEA. CDR3 coding DNA: TGCAGCGTGCCCGGGACAGGATATACGCAGTATTTT. Amino acid sequence: CSVPGTGYTQYF.

This rearrangement joins TRBV19 to TRBJ2-1; D might be TRBD2 (6 bases). The CDR3 sequence is 13 residues long. CDR1 and CDR2 from the germline V gene are LNHDA and SQIVND (reference sequence). Trimming left V 6 bases short and J 7 bases short, with 13 bases between. CDR3 nucleotide sequence: TGTGCCAGTAGCGCTGGGACTCCTAATGAGCAGTTCTTC. It translates to CASSAGTPNEQFF.

The chain uses TRBV9 and TRBJ2-7; TRBD1 is a possible D gene (6 bases). Trimming shortened V by 4 bases and J by 6 bases, and 14 bases separated the two germline ends. Germline V CDR1 and CDR2: SGDLS, YYNGEE. This CDR3 is 13 amino acids long. The chain's CDR3 is CASSISDSGEQYF. CDR3 bases: TGTGCCAGCAGCATATCGGACAGTGGCGAGCAGTACTTC.

The sample holds a few counts of this clone. The chain has TRBV11-2 and TRBJ1-2, with D tentatively TRBD1 (5 bases). Deletions cut 0 bases from V and 3 bases from J, with 8 bases between. Germline lookup yields CDR1 SGHAT and CDR2 FQNNGV. CDR3 length: 14 amino acids. DNA of the CDR3: TGTGCCAGCAGCTTAGACGTGACAGACTATGGCTACACCTTC. Translated, it gives CASSLDVTDYGYTF.

The rearrangement joins TRBV27 to TRBJ2-7; TRBD1 aligns across 11 bases. This CDR3 region has 14 residues. Germline trimming cut 6 bases from V and 5 bases from J; bases unmatched to any gene: 6. In germline, CDR1 is MNHEY, CDR2 SMNVEV (reference sequence). The CDR3 protein is CASRLGQGAHEQYF. The CDR3 DNA reads as TGTGCCAGCAGGCTCGGACAGGGGGCTCACGAGCAGTACTTC.

The rearrangement links TRBV14 to TRBJ2-3; no firm D call. Between the trimmed V and J ends, which lost 1 base and 0 bases, there was a span of 11 bases. This CDR3 is 16 amino acids long. CDR1 and CDR2 from the germline V gene are SGHDN and FVKESK. The CDR3 here is CASSQVVGMSTDTQYF. The CDR3 DNA follows: TGTGCCAGCAGCCAAGTTGTTGGAATGAGCACAGATACGCAGTATTTT.

The V gene is TRBV29-1, the J gene TRBJ2-5; TRBD2 matches 10 bases. Germline V gene lookup returns CDR1 SQVTM and CDR2 ANQGSEA. J gave up 0 bases and V 6 bases, and 13 bases lay outside the gene matches. There are 17 residues in the CDR3. The CDR3 protein is CSVVFSGLAVDQETQYF. CDR3 in DNA: TGCAGCGTCGTTTTTTCCGGACTAGCGGTAGACCAAGAGACCCAGTACTTC.

The V gene is TRBV5-4, the J gene TRBJ1-2, with D unclear. Germline CDR1 SGHNT, CDR2 YYREEE (reference sequence). The CDR3 runs 16 residues. V gave up 2 bases and J gave up 2 bases, with 16 bases separating them. CDR3 DNA: TGTGCCAGCAGCTTCCCCGCTACCGACGGAAACTATGGCTACACCTTC. Protein: CASSFPATDGNYGYTF. Full variable domain (rest looked up from reference TRBV5-4 and TRBJ1-2): ETGVTQSPTHLIKTRGQQVTLRCSSQSGHNTVSWYQQALGQGPQFIFQYYREEENGRGNFPPRFSGLQFPNYSSELNVNALELDDSALYLCASSFPATDGNYGYTFGSGTRLTVV.

This clone was observed a few times. The chain recombines TRBV2 with TRBJ2-5, with D maybe TRBD2 (5 bases). Trimming removed 5 bases at V and 2 bases at J, with 9 bases between. CDR3 length equals 13 residues. Looked up from germline, CDR1 is SNHLY and CDR2 is FYNNEI. CDR3 nucleotides: TGTGCCAGCAGTCCCTCGGGACAAGAGACCCAGTACTTC. It is translated as CASSPSGQETQYF.

The rearrangement uses TRBV27 and TRBJ2-1; D remains unclear. The CDR3 is 17 residues long. With 5 bases removed from V and 8 bases from J, the gap between germline ends came to 25 bases. Per the germline V gene, CDR1 is MNHEY and CDR2 is SMNVEV (reference sequence). DNA for the CDR3: TGTGCCAGCAGTCTCCGGGCCCCAGCACCCCTAGAAGATGAGCAGTTCTTC. It encodes CASSLRAPAPLEDEQFF.